This TCR beta chain was found in a study of blood T cells in healthy people across ages. In its sample, this clonotype was seen many times. For the second PCR, which ran for about 7 to 11 cycles, a sample-barcoded 5' primer and a J-beta primer mix were used. TCRdb re-derived calls from the 5' RACE reads in MiXCR, one entry per CDR3 protein. In the table there are around 850,000 distinct CDR3 sequences, 36% of which are singletons. The V end lost 0 bases, the J end lost 9 bases, and 18 bases lay between the germline ends. The length of the CDR3 is 16 residues. Germline lookup yields CDR1 ENHRY and CDR2 SYGVKD.

The chain couples TRBV10-3 to TRBJ2-1; D gene uncertain. The sequenced sample consisted of blood. The clonotype comes from a man younger than 35 in good health. Here the CDR3 reads CAISESTAPLVSEQFF. In DNA, the CDR3 is TGTGCCATCAGTGAGTCCACAGCCCCGCTAGTCTCTGAGCAGTTCTTC.